These T cell receptor beta chains were read from a single sample in a study of blood T cell repertoires in COVID-19. Data came from immunoSEQ multiplex PCR; TCRdb stores just in-frame clones and leaves some out. The sample comprises about 150,000 clones, around nine tenths of which are singletons, and approximately 0.5% rests with the top ten. Sequenced sample: peripheral blood. The receptor source for this set is a middle-aged man with acute or convalescent COVID-19. Each CDR3 is given with its conserved first and last residue. Fields, in order: D gene, J gene, V gene, clone size, CDR3 DNA, CDR3 protein. D genes are given only for firm matches. The listing skips clone size in some rows; elsewhere it reads once, few, many or a size class.

D: TRBD2
J: TRBJ2-3
V: TRBV5-8
size: -
DNA: TGTGCCAGCAGCTTGGGGGAGGGATATACGCAGTATTTT
CDR3: CASSLGEGYTQYF

D: -
J: TRBJ1-5
V: TRBV7-9
size: -
DNA: TGTGCCAGCAGCCCACGGACAGATAGCAATCAGCCCCAGCATTTT
CDR3: CASSPRTDSNQPQHF

D: TRBD1
J: TRBJ1-2
V: TRBV6-1
size: -
DNA: TGTGCCAGCAGAAGGGGACAGGATGTTGATGGCTACACCTTC
CDR3: CASRRGQDVDGYTF

D: TRBD2
J: TRBJ2-7
V: TRBV4-2
size: -
DNA: TGTGCCAGCAGCCAAGATGATTGGACTAGCGGGAGTGGGTACGAGCAGTACTTC
CDR3: CASSQDDWTSGSGYEQYF

D: TRBD1
J: TRBJ2-3
V: TRBV7-2
size: -
DNA: TGTGCCAGCAGCAGACAGGGGTACGGCACAGATACGCAGTATTTT
CDR3: CASSRQGYGTDTQYF

D: -
J: TRBJ2-2
V: TRBV25-1
size: -
DNA: TGTGCCAGCAGTGAAAAGATCGGCAGGGTGAACACCGGGGAGCTGTTTTTT
CDR3: CASSEKIGRVNTGELFF

D: -
J: TRBJ2-5
V: TRBV12-1
size: -
DNA: TGTGCCAGCAGCCCAGAAACAGGGGGCGGTTTGGAGACCCAGTACTTC
CDR3: CASSPETGGGLETQYF

D: -
J: TRBJ2-3
V: TRBV19
size: few
DNA: TGTGCCAGTAGTATCGACAGCGTTACAGATACGCAGTATTTT
CDR3: CASSIDSVTDTQYF

D: TRBD1
J: TRBJ2-2
V: TRBV15
size: once
DNA: TGTGCCACCAGCAGTGGACAGGGGGGGAACACCGGGGAGCTGTTTTTT
CDR3: CATSSGQGGNTGELFF

D: -
J: TRBJ2-7
V: TRBV18
size: -
DNA: TGTGCCAGCTCACCGTCCGTATACGAGCAGTACTTC
CDR3: CASSPSVYEQYF

D: TRBD1
J: TRBJ1-1
V: TRBV6-5
size: -
DNA: TGTGCCAGCAGTTACAACTCCGGGACAGGACTTTCCCAAGCTTTCTTT
CDR3: CASSYNSGTGLSQAFF

D: TRBD2
J: TRBJ2-2
V: TRBV19
size: -
DNA: TGTGCCAGTAGAAAAGGACTAGCGGGAGGACACACCGGGGAGCTGTTTTTT
CDR3: CASRKGLAGGHTGELFF

D: TRBD1
J: TRBJ1-2
V: TRBV14
size: -
DNA: TGTGCCAGCAGCCAAGGCCCCGGGACAGGGGCTGGCTACACCTTC
CDR3: CASSQGPGTGAGYTF

D: TRBD2
J: TRBJ2-3
V: TRBV7-6
size: -
DNA: TGTGCCAGCAGCTTAGGGACTGGGGCTAGCGGGAGAGATACGCAGTATTTT
CDR3: CASSLGTGASGRDTQYF

D: TRBD2
J: TRBJ2-1
V: TRBV24-1
size: -
DNA: TGTGCCACCAGTGGCCTCTCTAGCGGCGATGAGCAGTTCTTC
CDR3: CATSGLSSGDEQFF

D: -
J: TRBJ1-2
V: TRBV28
size: -
DNA: TGTGCCAGCAGGCAGACAGCTAACTATGGCTACACCTTC
CDR3: CASRQTANYGYTF

D: TRBD2
J: TRBJ2-3
V: TRBV9
size: -
DNA: TGTGCCAGCAGCGTTGGGACTAGCGGGGGGGCCGTAGATACGCAGTATTTT
CDR3: CASSVGTSGGAVDTQYF

D: -
J: TRBJ2-3
V: TRBV4-1
size: -
DNA: TGCGCCAGCAGCCAAGAAAGCCACAGGGTTGCGGATACGCAGTATTTT
CDR3: CASSQESHRVADTQYF

D: -
J: TRBJ1-2
V: TRBV7-9
size: -
DNA: TGTGCCAGCAGCTTAATAGGAGGCTATGGCTACACCTTC
CDR3: CASSLIGGYGYTF

D: -
J: TRBJ2-7
V: TRBV7-9
size: -
DNA: TGTGCCAGCAGCCCCTTGTCCTACGAGCAGTACTTC
CDR3: CASSPLSYEQYF

D: TRBD1
J: TRBJ2-4
V: TRBV19
size: once
DNA: TGTGCCAGTAGTATCAACAGGGGAGCCAAAAACATTCAGTACTTC
CDR3: CASSINRGAKNIQYF

D: -
J: TRBJ2-1
V: TRBV18
size: few
DNA: TGTGCCAGCTCACCAATCCGGGAGAGAAACAATGAGCAGTTCTTC
CDR3: CASSPIRERNNEQFF

D: -
J: TRBJ1-6
V: TRBV30
size: -
DNA: TGTGCCTGGAGTGTTTCCCCAGGGAAAAGCACCTATAATTCACCCCTCCACTTT
CDR3: CAWSVSPGKSTYNSPLHF

D: -
J: TRBJ1-5
V: TRBV5-1
size: -
DNA: TGCGCCAGCAGCTTGGTTCCGCGGAGTGGAAGCAATCAGCCCCAGCATTTT
CDR3: CASSLVPRSGSNQPQHF

D: -
J: TRBJ1-5
V: TRBV7-8
size: -
DNA: TGTGCCAGCAGACCTCAGGGCCGCAATCAGCCCCAGCATTTT
CDR3: CASRPQGRNQPQHF

D: -
J: TRBJ2-5
V: TRBV9
size: -
DNA: TGTGCCAGCAGCGTAGGTTCTAGCACTAACCAAGAGACCCAGTACTTC
CDR3: CASSVGSSTNQETQYF

D: -
J: TRBJ1-3
V: TRBV19
size: -
DNA: TGTGCCAGCAAAGACCCATGGACAGTCTCTGGAAACACCATATATTTT
CDR3: CASKDPWTVSGNTIYF

D: TRBD2
J: TRBJ2-1
V: TRBV7-2
size: -
DNA: TGTGCCAGCAGCTCAATCGGGGGGGCGAAAAATGAGCAGTTCTTC
CDR3: CASSSIGGAKNEQFF

D: TRBD2
J: TRBJ2-6
V: TRBV7-3
size: -
DNA: TGTGCCAGCAGCTTTGCGGGAGCGTTATCTGGGGCCAACGTCCTGACTTTC
CDR3: CASSFAGALSGANVLTF

D: TRBD1
J: TRBJ1-5
V: TRBV19
size: -
DNA: TGTGCCAGTAGTACCCGGGGACAGGGCAGGAGTCAGCCCCAGCATTTT
CDR3: CASSTRGQGRSQPQHF

D: -
J: TRBJ2-7
V: TRBV27
size: -
DNA: TGTGCCAGCAGTTTCCCAGGTACAGGCGAGCAGTACTTC
CDR3: CASSFPGTGEQYF

D: -
J: TRBJ1-5
V: TRBV7-7
size: -
DNA: TGTGCTAGCAGCTCGGGGGTTAATCAGCCCCAGCATTTT
CDR3: CASSSGVNQPQHF

D: -
J: TRBJ2-2
V: TRBV7-9
size: -
DNA: TGTGCCAGCAGCTTAGACTTAACAGCTGGGAACACCGGGGAGCTGTTTTTT
CDR3: CASSLDLTAGNTGELFF

D: -
J: TRBJ2-7
V: TRBV4-1
size: -
DNA: TGCGCCAGCAGCTACCGGACTTCAGGTTCCTACGAGCAGTACTTC
CDR3: CASSYRTSGSYEQYF

D: -
J: TRBJ1-2
V: TRBV5-1
size: -
DNA: TGCGCCAGCAGCTTGAGTTATCAGGGGACGTACGGCTACACCTTC
CDR3: CASSLSYQGTYGYTF

D: -
J: TRBJ1-2
V: TRBV28
size: -
DNA: TGTGCCAGCACCCCTCGGGACTATGGCTACACCTTC
CDR3: CASTPRDYGYTF

D: TRBD1
J: TRBJ2-7
V: TRBV10-3
size: -
DNA: TGTGCCATCCAACCGGGACAGGGCCACGAGCAGTACTTC
CDR3: CAIQPGQGHEQYF

D: TRBD1
J: TRBJ2-7
V: TRBV13
size: -
DNA: TGTGCCAGCAGCACGACAGGGGGATACTACGAGCAGTACTTC
CDR3: CASSTTGGYYEQYF

D: -
J: TRBJ1-4
V: TRBV20-1
size: -
DNA: TGCAGTGCTCGGGTAAATGAAAAACTGTTTTTT
CDR3: CSARVNEKLFF

D: TRBD1
J: TRBJ1-1
V: TRBV4-3
size: -
DNA: TGCGCCAGCAGCCGCGGACAGGAGAACACTGAAGCTTTCTTT
CDR3: CASSRGQENTEAFF

D: TRBD1
J: TRBJ1-2
V: TRBV2
size: -
DNA: TGTGCCAGCAGGGGGACAGGGGGCGTAAGTGGTCGCTACACCTTC
CDR3: CASRGTGGVSGRYTF

D: TRBD1
J: TRBJ1-2
V: TRBV7-2
size: once
DNA: TGTGCCAGCAGCAACGGTCCCAACAGGGGCTATGGCTACACCTTC
CDR3: CASSNGPNRGYGYTF

D: -
J: TRBJ1-5
V: TRBV6-2/TRBV6-3
size: -
DNA: TGTGCCAGCAGTCTGACAGGTTATAGCAATCAGCCCCAGCATTTT
CDR3: CASSLTGYSNQPQHF

D: -
J: TRBJ2-3
V: TRBV5-1
size: -
DNA: TGCGCCAGCAGCTTGGGGCAGAGGGCAGATACGCAGTATTTT
CDR3: CASSLGQRADTQYF

D: -
J: TRBJ2-5
V: TRBV6-2/TRBV6-3
size: -
DNA: TGTGCCAGCAGTTACGTGGAGGTTTCGTACCAAGAGACCCAGTACTTC
CDR3: CASSYVEVSYQETQYF

D: -
J: TRBJ2-7
V: TRBV27
size: -
DNA: TGTGCCAGCAGACCCGCGCCAGGGTACGAGCAGTACTTC
CDR3: CASRPAPGYEQYF

D: -
J: TRBJ2-7
V: TRBV7-2
size: -
DNA: TGTGCCAGCAGCATCCCGGGGGTTATCTACGAGCAGTACTTC
CDR3: CASSIPGVIYEQYF

D: -
J: TRBJ1-2
V: TRBV19
size: -
DNA: TGTGCCAGTAGTATAACTCCCATGGATGGCTACACCTTC
CDR3: CASSITPMDGYTF

D: -
J: TRBJ2-1
V: TRBV19
size: -
DNA: TGTGCCAGTAGTATTCTAGCGCGGGGCAATGAGCAGTTCTTC
CDR3: CASSILARGNEQFF

D: -
J: TRBJ2-1
V: TRBV4-1
size: once
DNA: TGCGCCAGCAGCCAAGCGACAGACTACAATGAGCAGTTCTTC
CDR3: CASSQATDYNEQFF